This T cell receptor (beta chain) was sequenced during a study of cytomegalovirus exposure and HLA in healthy donors. Germline CDR1 ENHRY, CDR2 SYGVKD. With V trimmed by 6 bases and J by 0 bases, 6 bases remained unmatched. The CDR3 length is 17 residues. As regards this clone: Its matching antigen is unknown.

Donors counted as nominally healthy when sampled, yet unrecorded immune exposures were likely. Findings and limits, study-wide: Reported performance of the classifier showed diagnosis of cytomegalovirus status with high specificity and sensitivity. Most subjects had HLA-A and HLA-B alleles reportedly predicted accurately by TCR beta sequences.

The PCR made use of 60 Vbeta and 13 Jbeta primers. Sequenced by immunoSEQ multiplex PCR; TCRdb stores in-frame clones only, minus some. Among about 190,000 clones, 81% were seen once, and the ten largest hold approximately 3.6%. This receptor was taken from a man aged 40-55 years in good health and CMV-seropositive. The sample was PBMCs. The chain has TRBV10-3 and TRBJ2-6, with 9 bases aligning to TRBD1. The CDR3 reads CAISGQGPSSGANVLTF. DNA for the CDR3: TGTGCCATCAGCGGACAGGGGCCTAGCTCTGGGGCCAACGTCCTGACTTTC.